This TCR beta chain was sequenced during a study of T-cell reconstitution after alpha-beta-depleted transplantation in children (dated by TCRdb to the mid-2010s). About the investigation overall: Using TCR repertoire profiling, the study quantitatively followed how T-cell immune reconstitution unfolded in children after TCRalphabeta/CD19-depleted allogeneic hematopoietic cell transplantation. Findings and caveats that apply to the study as a whole: Over subsequent months, a decline in hyperexpanded clone frequencies was noted, and after one year, T-cell counts and TCRbeta diversity were mostly ascribed to newly produced T cells. The apparently early recovery of alphabetaT-cell counts about two months after transplant reportedly depended on only several hundred rapidly expanded clones that came from non-depleted graft cells. In some patients, the high TCRbeta diversity seen at day 60 was put down to recipient T cells and intrathymic progenitors that had survived conditioning.

The treatment or condition label, as the study defines it: allogeneic hematopoietic cell transplantation with graft depleted of TCRalphabeta T cells and CD19 B cells. Transplant recipients were children who received TCRalphabeta/CD19-depleted allogeneic hematopoietic cell grafts. Receptors were amplified or captured by PCR. Sequencing instrument: Illumina HiSeq 2500. TCR library preparation used molecular barcoding, with unique molecular identifiers applied to normalize quantification of the TCRbeta repertoire. TCRdb itself trimmed the public reads at Q25 with fastp, ran MiXCR and retained productive beta chains. Every entry covers one CDR3 protein and lists the most common genes and DNA from its rows. Present in this sample are a few hundred thousand distinct CDR3 sequences, 25% to 30% of which were seen just once. Of the sample, around 36% falls within the top ten clones. To note about this clonotype: Its binding antigen is unknown. Per-nucleotide qualities are absent, and no much larger clonotype sits a single base away.

The sample was PBMCs, taken before TCRalphabeta/CD19-depleted stem cell transplant. The sequence derives from a boy under two years old with Wiskott-Aldrich syndrome, due to receive a stem cell transplant.

The CDR3 reads as follows: CASSRVRTGGDYNEQFF. The DNA sequence is TGCGCCAGCAGCAGGGTTAGGACAGGGGGAGACTACAATGAGCAGTTCTTC. This chain is built from TRBV5-1 and TRBJ2-1; TRBD1 matches 10 bases in the middle. The germline V gene encodes CDR1 SGHRS and CDR2 YFSETQ. From its cysteine to its phenylalanine, the CDR3 spans 17 amino acids. Only CDR3 DNA remains: 51 bases, in frame from the first base. For this chain, trimming is 4 bases at the V end and 3 bases at the J end, and the number of junction bases without a gene match is 10.